This entry concerns a single T cell receptor (beta chain). Its antigen is not identified. The sample originates from a study of cytomegalovirus exposure and HLA in healthy donors. Study-wide results and limits: CMV serostatus was the sole immune exposure data available.

Primers for the PCR totalled 60 Vbeta and 13 Jbeta. Generated by immunoSEQ multiplex PCR, the TCRdb table keeps only in-frame clones and is missing some. The sample consists of approximately 130,000 clones, around 74% of them appearing once. Sequenced material: PBMCs. The clonotype was recovered from a man aged 25 to 40 in good health and CMV-seronegative.

In DNA form, the CDR3 reads TGTGCCAGCAGCTTTATCTCCGAGGAGCAGTACTTC. This gives the protein CASSFISEEQYF. V is TRBV5-6 and J is TRBJ2-7; D is unclear. CDR1 and CDR2 (germline): SGHDT, YYEEEE. V lost 2 bases to trimming and J lost 7 bases, with 10 bases between them. The CDR3 loop spans 12 amino acids.